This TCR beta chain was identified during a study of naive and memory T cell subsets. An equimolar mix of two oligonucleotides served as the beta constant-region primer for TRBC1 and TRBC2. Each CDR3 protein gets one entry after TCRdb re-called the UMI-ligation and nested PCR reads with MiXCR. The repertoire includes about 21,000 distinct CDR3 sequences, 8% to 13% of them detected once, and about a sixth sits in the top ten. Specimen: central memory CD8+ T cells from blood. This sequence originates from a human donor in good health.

This chain's CDR3 is CASSLSRAGANVLTF. DNA for the CDR3: TGTGCCAGCAGTTTAAGCCGGGCAGGGGCCAACGTCCTGACTTTC. The chain employs TRBV27 and TRBJ2-6; D unclear. Trimming shortened V by 2 bases and J by 4 bases, and 9 bases separated the two germline ends. Germline CDR1 MNHEY, CDR2 SMNVEV (reference sequence). The CDR3 contains 15 residues.